The clone carrying this TCR beta chain was seen at least ten times. Its antigen is currently unknown. Each TCR beta library was made by quantitative 5'-RACE that incorporated molecular barcodes. TCRdb reanalysed the 5' RACE reads using MiXCR and keeps one entry per CDR3 protein. Seen here are approximately 220,000 distinct CDR3 sequences, 18% observed once, and the top ten hold approximately 42%. The sample is drawn from a study of CD8 T cells in ankylosing spondylitis. Whole-study results and caveats: Earlier authors reported some of these motif variants in reactive arthritis synovial fluid and blood. What appeared characteristic of ankylosing spondylitis blood was a TCR beta motif of several highly homologous variants. Disease-linked clones proved CD8+ and comparatively uncommon in peripheral blood. The authors reported significant enrichment of disease-linked clones in matched ankylosing spondylitis synovial fluid.

The receptor's source is a male donor with ankylosing spondylitis. What was sequenced was blood, either unsorted or a sorted T cell fraction (not recorded which).

The CDR3 loop is CASSQGVGLASYNEQFF. In nucleotides, the CDR3 is TGTGCCAGCAGCCAAGGAGTAGGTTTGGCCTCCTACAATGAGCAGTTCTTC. The chain uses TRBV3-1 and TRBJ2-1; D unresolved. V was cut by 1 base and J by 0 bases, with 13 bases left in between. This CDR3 region has 17 residues. Germline V gene sequence: CDR1 LGHDT, CDR2 YNNKEL (reference sequence).